This T cell receptor beta chain stems from a study of cytomegalovirus exposure and HLA in healthy donors. The PCR made use of 60 Vbeta and 13 Jbeta primers. Per the original data handling: Later, 80 million or so unique TCR beta chains were counted in an analysis, and approximately 9.9 million of them were shared. Libraries were prepared by immunoSEQ multiplex PCR; TCRdb keeps only in-frame clonotypes and omits some of them. The V and J calls and clone size are taken from that table; D and trimming were inferred from the DNA. The sample yields some 170,000 clones, about 80% seen once. Overall study results and limits: Reportedly, TCR beta sequences accurately predicted HLA-A and HLA-B alleles in most subjects. Presence/absence analyses supposed approximately even sequencing depth among donors.

From germline, CDR1 is SQVTM and CDR2 ANQGSEA. V lost 3 bases and J lost 3; bases outside the gene matches: 11. There are 16 residues in the CDR3. For this clone: No antigen is known for it.

Sample: PBMCs. The TCR originated in a woman in her 50s in good health and CMV-seronegative. The chain uses TRBV29-1 and TRBJ1-3, with 7 bases aligning to TRBD1. The CDR3 here is CSVENHEGASGNTIYF. CDR3 bases: TGCAGCGTTGAGAACCACGAGGGGGCGAGTGGAAACACCATATATTTT.